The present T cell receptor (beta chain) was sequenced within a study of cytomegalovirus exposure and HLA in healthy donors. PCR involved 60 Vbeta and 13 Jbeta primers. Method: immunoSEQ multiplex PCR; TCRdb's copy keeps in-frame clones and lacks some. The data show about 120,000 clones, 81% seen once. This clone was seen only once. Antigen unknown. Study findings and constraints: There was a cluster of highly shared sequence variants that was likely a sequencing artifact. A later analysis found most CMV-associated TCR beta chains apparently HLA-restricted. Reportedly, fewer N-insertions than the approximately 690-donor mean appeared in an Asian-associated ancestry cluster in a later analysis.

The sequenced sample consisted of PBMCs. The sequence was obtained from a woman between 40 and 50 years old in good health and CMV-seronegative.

CDR3 in amino acids: CASSLRMNTEAFF. The DNA for the CDR3 is TGTGCCAGCAGCCTACGTATGAACACTGAAGCTTTCTTT. The chain couples TRBV7-3 to TRBJ1-1, with unresolved D. The CDR3 length is 13 residues. V shed 5 bases and J shed 0 bases, with 7 bases lying between them. In germline, CDR1 is SGHTA, CDR2 FQGTGA.